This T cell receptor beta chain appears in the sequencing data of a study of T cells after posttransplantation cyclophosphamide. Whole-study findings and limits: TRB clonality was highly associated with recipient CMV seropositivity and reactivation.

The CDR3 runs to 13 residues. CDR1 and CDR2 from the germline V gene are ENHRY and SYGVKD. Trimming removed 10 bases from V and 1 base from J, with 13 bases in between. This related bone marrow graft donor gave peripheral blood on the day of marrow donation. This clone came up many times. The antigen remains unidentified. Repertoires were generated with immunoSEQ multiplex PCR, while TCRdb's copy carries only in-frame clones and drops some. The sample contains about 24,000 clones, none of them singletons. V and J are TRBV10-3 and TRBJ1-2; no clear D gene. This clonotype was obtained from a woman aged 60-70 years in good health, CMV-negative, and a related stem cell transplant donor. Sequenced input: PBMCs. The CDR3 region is CASNRDLNYGYTF. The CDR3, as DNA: TGTGCCAGTAACCGGGATCTTAACTATGGCTACACCTTC.